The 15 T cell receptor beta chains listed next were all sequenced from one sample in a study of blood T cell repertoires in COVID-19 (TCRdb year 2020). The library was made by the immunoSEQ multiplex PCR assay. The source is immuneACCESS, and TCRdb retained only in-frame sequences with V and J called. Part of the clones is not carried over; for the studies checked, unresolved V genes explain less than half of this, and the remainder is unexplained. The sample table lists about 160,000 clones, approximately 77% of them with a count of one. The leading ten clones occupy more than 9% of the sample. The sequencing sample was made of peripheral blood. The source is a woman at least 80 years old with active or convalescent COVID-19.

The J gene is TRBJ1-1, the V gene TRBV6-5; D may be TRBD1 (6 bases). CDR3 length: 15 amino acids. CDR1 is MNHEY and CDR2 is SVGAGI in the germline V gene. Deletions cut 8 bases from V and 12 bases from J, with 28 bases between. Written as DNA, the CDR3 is TGTGCCAGCGCCGGGCGGAACAGGGCGAAAGGGATGACTTTCTTT. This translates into CASAGRNRAKGMTFF.

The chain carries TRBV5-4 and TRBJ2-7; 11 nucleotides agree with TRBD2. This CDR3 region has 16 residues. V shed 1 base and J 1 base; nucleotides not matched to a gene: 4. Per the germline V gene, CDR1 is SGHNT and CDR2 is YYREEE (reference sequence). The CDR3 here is CASSLLAGGLSYEQYF. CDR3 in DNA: TGTGCCAGCAGCTTGCTAGCGGGAGGCCTTTCCTACGAGCAGTACTTC.

The CDR3 DNA reads TGTGCCAGTAGTATAGTAGTCCCGGCCGGGGAGCTGTTTTTT. Translated, it gives CASSIVVPAGELFF. This chain uses TRBV19 with TRBJ2-2; D remains unclear. From germline, CDR1 is LNHDA and CDR2 SQIVND (reference sequence). This CDR3 comprises 14 residues. Trimming took 1 base from V and 6 from J, leaving 9 bases between them.

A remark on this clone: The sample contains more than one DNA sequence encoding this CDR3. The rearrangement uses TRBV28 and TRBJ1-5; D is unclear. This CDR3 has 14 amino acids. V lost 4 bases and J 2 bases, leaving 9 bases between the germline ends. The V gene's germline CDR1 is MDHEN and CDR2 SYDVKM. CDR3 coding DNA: TGTGCCAGCAGTTCTGGCCAGGGCAATCAGCCCCAGCATTTT. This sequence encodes CASSSGQGNQPQHF.

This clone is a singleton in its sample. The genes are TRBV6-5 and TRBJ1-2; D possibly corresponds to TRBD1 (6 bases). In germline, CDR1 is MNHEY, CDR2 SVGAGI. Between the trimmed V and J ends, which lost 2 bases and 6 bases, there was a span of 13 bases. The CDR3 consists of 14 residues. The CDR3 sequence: CASSYRRGSDGYTF. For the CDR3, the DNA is TGTGCCAGCAGTTACCGCAGGGGATCGGATGGCTACACCTTC.

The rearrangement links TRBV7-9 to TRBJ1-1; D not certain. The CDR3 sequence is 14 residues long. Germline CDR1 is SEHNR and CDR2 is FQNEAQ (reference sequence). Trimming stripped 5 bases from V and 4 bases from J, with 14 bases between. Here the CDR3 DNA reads TGTGCCAGCAGCCTCGGTTCGGGGATCACTGAAGCTTTCTTT. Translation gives CASSLGSGITEAFF.

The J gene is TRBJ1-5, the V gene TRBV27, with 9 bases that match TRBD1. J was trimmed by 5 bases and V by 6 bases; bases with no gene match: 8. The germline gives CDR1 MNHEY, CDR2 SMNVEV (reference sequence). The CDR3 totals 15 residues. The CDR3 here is CASRLGTGSDQPQHF. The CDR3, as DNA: TGTGCCAGCAGATTGGGGACAGGGTCCGATCAGCCCCAGCATTTT.

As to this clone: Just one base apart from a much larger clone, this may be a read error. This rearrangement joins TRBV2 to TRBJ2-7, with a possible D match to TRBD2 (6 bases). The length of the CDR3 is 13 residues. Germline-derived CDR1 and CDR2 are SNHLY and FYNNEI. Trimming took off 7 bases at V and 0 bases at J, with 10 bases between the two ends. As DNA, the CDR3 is TGTGCCAGCACCGGCGGGAACTCCTACGAGCAGTACTTC. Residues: CASTGGNSYEQYF.

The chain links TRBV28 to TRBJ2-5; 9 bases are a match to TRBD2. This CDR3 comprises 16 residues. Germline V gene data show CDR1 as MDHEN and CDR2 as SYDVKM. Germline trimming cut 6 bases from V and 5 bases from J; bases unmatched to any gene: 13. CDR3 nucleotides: TGTGCCAGCAGACACCCCATTAGCGGGAGTTGGGAGACCCAGTACTTC. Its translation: CASRHPISGSWETQYF. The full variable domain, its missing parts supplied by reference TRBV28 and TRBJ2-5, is DVKVTQSSRYLVKRTGEKVFLECVQDMDHENMFWYRQDPGLGLRLIYFSYDVKMKEKGDIPEGYSVSREKKERFSLILESASTNQTSMYLCASRHPISGSWETQYFGPGTRLLVL.

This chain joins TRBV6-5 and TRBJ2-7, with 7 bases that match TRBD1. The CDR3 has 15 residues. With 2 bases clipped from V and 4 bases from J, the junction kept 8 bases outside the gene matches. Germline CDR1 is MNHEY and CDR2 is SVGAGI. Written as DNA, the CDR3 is TGTGCCAGCAGTTACAGTTCAGGGGGTAGGTACGAGCAGTACTTC. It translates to CASSYSSGGRYEQYF.

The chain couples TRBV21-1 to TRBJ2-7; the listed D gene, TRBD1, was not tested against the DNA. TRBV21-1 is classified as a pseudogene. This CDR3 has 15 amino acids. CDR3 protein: CASRHDRDSSYEQYF. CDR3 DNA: TGTGCCAGCAGGCACGACCGGGACAGTTCCTACGAGCAGTACTTC.

The CDR3 loop reads CSPRTGESYTF. As DNA, the CDR3 is TGCAGTCCCCGGACAGGGGAAAGCTACACCTTC. The rearrangement uses TRBV20-1 and TRBJ1-2, with 9 positions matching TRBD1. CDR1 is DFQATT and CDR2 is SNEGSKA in the germline V gene (reference sequence). The CDR3 consists of 11 residues. The ends lost 8 bases at V and 9 bases at J; junction bases unmatched: 7.

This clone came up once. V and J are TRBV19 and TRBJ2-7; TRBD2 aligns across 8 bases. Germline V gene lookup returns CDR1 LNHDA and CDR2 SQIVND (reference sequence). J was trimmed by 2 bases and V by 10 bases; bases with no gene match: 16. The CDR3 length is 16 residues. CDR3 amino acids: CATSEGDSGIPYEQYF. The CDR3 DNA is TGTGCCACCTCGGAGGGGGATAGCGGGATCCCCTACGAGCAGTACTTC.

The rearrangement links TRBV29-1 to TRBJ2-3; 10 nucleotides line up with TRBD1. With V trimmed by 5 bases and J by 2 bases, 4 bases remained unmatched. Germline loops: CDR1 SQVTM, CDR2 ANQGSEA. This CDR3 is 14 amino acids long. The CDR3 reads CSVPDRGSTDTQYF. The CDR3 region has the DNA TGCAGCGTTCCGGACAGGGGGTCCACAGATACGCAGTATTTT.

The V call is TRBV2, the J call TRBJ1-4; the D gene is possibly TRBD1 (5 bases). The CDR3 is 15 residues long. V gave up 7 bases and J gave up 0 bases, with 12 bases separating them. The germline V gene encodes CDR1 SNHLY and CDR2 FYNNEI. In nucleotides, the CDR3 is TGTGCCAGCAAGGAAGGGGTCGCAACTAATGAAAAACTGTTTTTT. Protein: CASKEGVATNEKLFF.